The rows below give T cell receptor beta chains drawn from one sample of a study of early T cells in non-severe SARS-CoV-2 infection. TCRdb re-called the 5' RACE reads with MiXCR, one entry per CDR3 protein. The sample records some 30,000 distinct CDR3 sequences, approximately 4.2% being singletons. The sample comprised whole blood. The source is an adult who was a healthcare worker with PCR-confirmed SARS-CoV-2 infection or an uninfected control (not recorded which). Both conserved end residues are part of each CDR3. The D gene is left open where the match is weak. Rows give clone size only sometimes, using once, few, many, or a class for an expanded clone.

clone size	D gene	V gene	J gene	CDR3 protein	CDR3 DNA
many	.	TRBV30	TRBJ1-2	CAWSPGVHYGYTF	TGTGCCTGGAGTCCAGGAGTTCACTATGGCTACACCTTC
many	TRBD2	TRBV5-4	TRBJ2-5	CASSLVLAGGRSGTQYF	TGTGCCAGCAGCTTGGTTCTAGCGGGGGGCCGGTCAGGGACCCAGTACTTC
many	.	TRBV7-9	TRBJ1-1	CASSLDPGRKTLGTEAFF	TGTGCCAGCAGCTTAGATCCGGGCCGCAAAACCCTTGGCACTGAAGCTTTCTTT
many	TRBD1	TRBV6-5	TRBJ1-5	CASRGTGMRNQPQHF	TGTGCCAGCAGAGGGACAGGGATGCGCAATCAGCCCCAGCATTTT
.	.	TRBV28	TRBJ2-1	CAGSLLHGRKFF	TGTGCCGGCAGTTTATTACACGGGCGCAAGTTCTTC
few	.	TRBV10-3	TRBJ1-6	CAIKEWTNSPLHF	TGTGCCATCAAGGAGTGGACTAATTCACCCCTCCACTTT
many	.	TRBV4-1	TRBJ2-7	CASSQDSLGGEQYF	TGCGCCAGCAGCCAAGACTCCTTAGGGGGCGAGCAGTACTTC
medium-sized	TRBD2	TRBV7-2	TRBJ2-1	CASSPGLAGANEQFF	TGTGCCAGCAGCCCTGGACTAGCGGGCGCCAATGAGCAGTTCTTC
many	.	TRBV7-6	TRBJ2-7	CASSQGRSESEQYF	TGTGCCAGCAGCCAGGGGCGCTCAGAGTCCGAGCAGTACTTC
.	TRBD1	TRBV28	TRBJ2-3	CASSPDRGINTQYF	TGTGCCAGCAGCCCGGACAGGGGTATTAATACGCAGTATTTT
.	.	TRBV5-4	TRBJ1-4	CASSLDREKLFF	TGTGCCAGCAGCTTAGATCGGGAAAAACTGTTTTTT
many	TRBD2	TRBV6-1	TRBJ2-3	CASRVAGGRADTQYF	TGTGCCAGCAGAGTAGCGGGAGGACGGGCAGATACGCAGTATTTT
many	TRBD2	TRBV3-1	TRBJ2-2	CASSQDSAKTSGRTGELFF	TGTGCCAGCAGCCAAGACTCAGCGAAGACTAGCGGACGAACCGGGGAGCTGTTTTTT
many	.	TRBV13	TRBJ1-5	CASSFSGSNQPQHF	TGTGCCAGCAGCTTTTCTGGCAGCAATCAGCCCCAGCATTTT
many	.	TRBV12-3/TRBV12-4	TRBJ2-3	CASSSGYPADTQYF	TGTGCCAGCAGCTCAGGGTACCCCGCAGATACGCAGTATTTT
few	TRBD1	TRBV29-1	TRBJ1-3	CSVATGSSGNTIYF	TGCAGCGTTGCGACAGGGAGCTCTGGAAACACCATATATTTT
many	.	TRBV12-5	TRBJ2-7	CASSRDLYEQYF	TGTGCTAGTTCTCGGGACCTGTACGAGCAGTACTTC
.	.	TRBV5-5	TRBJ2-1	CASSLGRGRLDEQFF	TGTGCCAGCAGCTTGGGCAGGGGACGCTTGGATGAGCAGTTCTTC
.	.	TRBV7-8	TRBJ1-5	CASSELGTLTQPQHF	TGTGCCAGCAGCGAGTTAGGGACGTTGACCCAGCCCCAGCATTTT
many	TRBD1	TRBV29-1	TRBJ2-2	CSVRQGINTGELFF	TGCAGCGTTAGACAGGGCATCAACACCGGGGAGCTGTTTTTT
many	.	TRBV6-5	TRBJ2-2	CASSYFRQGGELFF	TGTGCCAGCAGTTACTTCAGGCAGGGCGGGGAGCTGTTTTTT
few	.	TRBV7-9	TRBJ2-3	CASSFPFGRETDTQYF	TGTGCCAGCAGCTTTCCTTTCGGCAGGGAAACAGATACGCAGTATTTT
few	.	TRBV19	TRBJ2-6	CASTVAASSGANVLTF	TGTGCCAGTACGGTGGCAGCATCCTCTGGGGCCAACGTCCTGACTTTC
many	TRBD1	TRBV5-1	TRBJ2-5	CASSPGQGRETQYF	TGCGCCAGCAGCCCGGGACAGGGTCGAGAGACCCAGTACTTC
many	.	TRBV28	TRBJ2-3	CASSSEGEGTDTQYF	TGTGCCAGCAGTTCAGAGGGAGAAGGCACAGATACGCAGTATTTT
many	.	TRBV15	TRBJ1-6	CATSRGRGGGDNSPLHF	TGTGCCACCAGCAGAGGAAGAGGGGGAGGGGATAATTCACCCCTCCACTTT
many	.	TRBV5-1	TRBJ2-7	CASSLAAASEQYF	TGCGCCAGCAGCTTGGCCGCCGCCTCTGAGCAGTACTTC
many	TRBD1	TRBV19	TRBJ1-2	CASSRQGDYGYTF	TGTGCCAGTAGTCGACAGGGTGACTATGGCTACACCTTC
few	TRBD1	TRBV11-2	TRBJ2-7	CASSFAAGGKGEQYF	TGTGCCAGCAGCTTCGCGGCAGGGGGCAAGGGCGAGCAGTACTTC
few	TRBD1	TRBV24-1	TRBJ2-1	CATSDPGTGLDYEQFF	TGTGCCACCAGTGACCCCGGGACAGGGTTAGATTATGAGCAGTTCTTC
many	.	TRBV15	TRBJ2-7	CATSRDSYEQYF	TGTGCCACCAGCAGAGATAGCTACGAGCAGTACTTC
many	TRBD1	TRBV7-2	TRBJ1-1	CASSLGPGGRVAFF	TGTGCCAGCAGCTTAGGGCCAGGGGGCAGGGTAGCTTTCTTT
.	TRBD1	TRBV7-8	TRBJ1-1	CASSRQTGDEEAFF	TGTGCCAGCAGCAGACAGACAGGGGACGAAGAAGCTTTCTTT
many	TRBD1	TRBV5-5	TRBJ2-7	CASSLAGTGTYYEQYF	TGTGCCAGCAGCTTGGCCGGGACAGGGACCTACTACGAGCAGTACTTC
many	TRBD1	TRBV24-1	TRBJ2-1	CATSEQGLGQFF	TGTGCCACCAGTGAACAGGGGTTGGGGCAGTTCTTC
.	.	TRBV29-1	TRBJ2-5	CSVERQLETQYF	TGCAGCGTTGAAAGGCAGCTGGAGACCCAGTACTTC
many	TRBD1	TRBV27	TRBJ1-5	CASRQGVRNQPQHF	TGTGCCAGCAGACAGGGGGTAAGGAATCAGCCCCAGCATTTT
few	TRBD1	TRBV7-6	TRBJ2-1	CASCNQQGGFSYNEQFF	TGTGCCAGCTGCAACCAACAGGGGGGATTCTCCTACAATGAGCAGTTCTTC
.	.	TRBV6-5	TRBJ1-1	CASSYSRNTEAFF	TGTGCCAGCAGTTACAGTAGGAACACTGAAGCTTTCTTT
many	TRBD2	TRBV7-2	TRBJ2-7	CASSQGLAAYEQYF	TGTGCCAGCAGCCAGGGACTAGCGGCCTACGAGCAGTACTTC
medium-sized	.	TRBV20-1	TRBJ2-5	CSARDFSGETQYF	TGCAGTGCTAGAGATTTTTCGGGGGAGACCCAGTACTTC
.	.	TRBV6-5	TRBJ2-5	CASSRPGTLETQYF	TGTGCCAGCAGTCGTCCGGGGACGCTAGAGACCCAGTACTTC
medium-sized	TRBD2	TRBV6-1	TRBJ2-2	CASRFTSGTSGVGGELFF	TGTGCCAGCAGGTTCACCTCCGGGACTAGCGGGGTCGGCGGGGAGCTGTTTTTT
many	.	TRBV24-1	TRBJ2-7	CATSHLSQGYDEQYF	TGTGCCACCAGTCATCTATCGCAGGGATACGACGAGCAGTACTTC
many	.	TRBV20-1	TRBJ2-3	CSASRLQRLRGDTQYF	TGCAGTGCTAGTCGGCTGCAGCGCCTGAGGGGAGATACGCAGTATTTT
few	TRBD2	TRBV28	TRBJ2-2	CASRPPGRAGELFF	TGTGCCAGCAGACCTCCAGGGAGGGCCGGGGAGCTGTTTTTT
many	TRBD1	TRBV27	TRBJ1-2	CASSLLQGVNGYTF	TGTGCCAGCAGTTTGTTACAGGGGGTTAATGGCTACACCTTC
many	.	TRBV6-5	TRBJ1-1	CASSVPEKNTEAFF	TGTGCCAGCAGTGTACCCGAAAAGAACACTGAAGCTTTCTTT
many	.	TRBV12-3/TRBV12-4	TRBJ2-1	CASSSLPRNEQFF	TGTGCCAGCAGCTCCCTCCCTCGGAATGAGCAGTTCTTC
many	.	TRBV7-6	TRBJ2-3	CASSSPGTAEEDTQYF	TGTGCCAGCAGCTCCCCTGGGACGGCCGAAGAGGATACGCAGTATTTT
many	TRBD1	TRBV28	TRBJ2-1	CASRTGVGGSRNEQFF	TGTGCCAGCAGAACAGGGGTTGGAGGCTCTCGCAATGAGCAGTTCTTC
few	.	TRBV7-3	TRBJ2-2	CASSWGRANTGELFF	TGTGCCAGCAGCTGGGGCAGGGCTAACACCGGGGAGCTGTTTTTT
.	.	TRBV5-1	TRBJ2-3	CASSFRGADTGTQYF	TGCGCCAGCAGCTTTAGGGGAGCGGACACAGGTACGCAGTATTTT
few	.	TRBV20-1	TRBJ1-4	CSARGGQNEKLFF	TGCAGTGCCAGGGGCGGGCAGAATGAAAAACTGTTTTTT
many	.	TRBV7-9	TRBJ2-1	CASSAGLNEQFF	TGTGCCAGCAGCGCGGGGCTAAATGAGCAGTTCTTC